This T cell receptor beta chain was sequenced during a study of shared clonotypes between healthy human individuals (TCRdb year 2020). Study-wide context: The cohort comprised two women and three men aged 18 to 49 years. Blood TCR repertoires of five healthy adults were deeply sequenced to estimate repertoire size and the extent of clonotype sharing between individuals. For each donor, CD4 naive and CD4 memory were each run on three plates, CD8 naive on two plates, and CD8 memory on one plate. To increase sequencing depth and limit assay-specific biases, TCR repertoire library preparation and sequencing were carried out by different laboratories using diverse techniques. Leukapheresis yielded between about 0.8 and 8.9 billion PBMCs per donor. On the study overall, not on this receptor specifically: Naive subsets generally had larger estimated clonotype richness than memory subsets. Sampling was limited to blood, and TCR repertoires in tissue likely differ from TCR repertoires in blood. When a few donors were compared, the shared fraction of clonotypes was about 5% for naive CD4, about 4% for naive CD8, roughly 2.3% for memory CD4, and around 0.4% for memory CD8. Even with the large sequencing depth, rarefaction of the sorted-subset datasets indicated that sequencing was incomplete. Because the study included only a small number of donors, the genetic and exposure-history diversity represented was limited. Compared with non-shared clonotypes, the clonotypes found in all four sorted-subset donors had higher generation probabilities. Based on pairwise subsampling, the degree of clonotype sharing among donors was expected to be affected by sequencing depth.

Using the deep immunoSEQ assay, TCR CDR3 regions were amplified from genomic DNA by multiplex PCR. Genomic DNA extracted from each cell subset was distributed evenly over all wells of several immunoSEQ 96-well plates, and each plate served as one replicate. For sorted subsets, 150 to 250 ng of genomic DNA, equivalent to about 30,000 T cell genomes, went into each replicate PCR. The purified libraries were quantified using a Qubit 3.0 fluorometer, sized with a Bioanalyzer 2100, and then quantified again using the KAPA Library Quantification kit. Every immunoSEQ 96-well plate was sequenced on a separate single-read 150-cycle Illumina NextSeq 550 flow cell. Turning to the authors' computational methods: The immunoSEQ output contained only junctional sequences without quality scores, so filtering could not match that applied to full-length reads. To assign V/J genes and CDR3, sequences were annotated against IMGT germline references using PyIR, a Python wrapper for IgBLAST v1.9. Reads were removed for weak V/J assignments (E-value above 1e-6), missing CDR3, stop codons, out-of-frame junctions, or ambiguous translated residues. A V3J clonotype was defined by an identical inferred V gene, J gene, and CDR3 amino acid sequence. Percentage overlap between repertoires was computed as shared unique clonotypes divided by the size of the smaller repertoire. RTK rarefaction, the Chao1 estimator, and Recon v2.1 estimates of unobserved clonotypes were used to assess repertoire richness. Generation probabilities for all TCRbeta clonotypes obtained by the gDNA method from a few donors were computed using OLGA. Held by TCRdb, this immuneACCESS table contains in-frame sequences only and omits some clones. Under half of the omission traces to an unresolved V gene where checked; the cause of the rest is unknown. V and J calls and clone size are as listed in that table; D and trimming were resolved from the DNA. The sample table lists 330,000 or so clones, 73% of them with a count of one. The ten largest account for 10% of the sample.

Remarks on this clone: Its specific antigen is unknown. A single base separates this from a much larger clone, so it may be a read error. Distinct nucleotide sequences in the sample also encode this CDR3.

Healthy HIV-negative adults with no recently reported acute infections or vaccinations were included as donors. Every donor was a Caucasian adult residing in Nashville, Tennessee, USA. CD4+ T cells were enriched by magnetic negative selection, after which naive cells were positively selected on CD45RA and the negative fraction was taken as the memory subset. Blood was collected by leukapheresis, and PBMCs were isolated by Ficoll-Histopaque density gradient centrifugation and then cryopreserved in liquid nitrogen vapor phase. Analytical flow cytometry was used to check the purity and quantity of every magnetically sorted T cell population. Genomic DNA was isolated from each sorted fraction and quantified by UV absorbance on a Nanodrop 2000c. Reading from cysteine to phenylalanine, the CDR3 counts 11 amino acids. Kept here is only the CDR3 DNA, which spans 33 bases and is read in frame from base 1. The germline ends are 3 bases apart after V is trimmed by 2 bases and J by 6 bases. The germline V gene specifies SGHTA as CDR1 and FQGNSA as CDR2.

Sequences were obtained from memory CD4+ T cells sorted from blood. In light of the paper, this sample's cell subset or site label describes: CD45RA-negative fraction. The V and J segments used are TRBV7-2 and TRBJ2-3; the D gene remains uncertain. The clonotype originates from a man aged 25-45 years in good health. The DNA reads TGTGCCAGCAGCTTATCTGATACGCAGTATTTT. This gives the protein CASSLSDTQYF.